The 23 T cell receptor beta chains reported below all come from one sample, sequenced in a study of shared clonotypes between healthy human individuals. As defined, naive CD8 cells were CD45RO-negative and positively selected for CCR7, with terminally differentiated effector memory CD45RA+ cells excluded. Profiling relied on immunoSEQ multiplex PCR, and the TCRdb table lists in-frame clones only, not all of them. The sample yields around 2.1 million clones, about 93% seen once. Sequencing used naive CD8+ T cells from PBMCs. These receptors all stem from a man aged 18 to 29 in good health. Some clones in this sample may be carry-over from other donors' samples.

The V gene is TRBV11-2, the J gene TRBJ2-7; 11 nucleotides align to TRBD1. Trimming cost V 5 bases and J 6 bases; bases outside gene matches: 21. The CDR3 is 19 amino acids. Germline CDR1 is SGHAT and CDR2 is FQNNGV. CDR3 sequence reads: CASSPRTGGKTGGPSEQYF. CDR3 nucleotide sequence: TGTGCCAGCAGCCCAAGGACAGGGGGCAAAACGGGAGGGCCCAGCGAGCAGTACTTC.

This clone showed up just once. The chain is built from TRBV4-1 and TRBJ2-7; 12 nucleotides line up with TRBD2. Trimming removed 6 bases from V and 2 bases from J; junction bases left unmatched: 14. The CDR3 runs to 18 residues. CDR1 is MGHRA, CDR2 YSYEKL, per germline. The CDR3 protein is CASSHRASGRVGTYEQYF. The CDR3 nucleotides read TGCGCCAGCAGTCACCGCGCTAGCGGGAGGGTTGGAACCTACGAGCAGTACTTC.

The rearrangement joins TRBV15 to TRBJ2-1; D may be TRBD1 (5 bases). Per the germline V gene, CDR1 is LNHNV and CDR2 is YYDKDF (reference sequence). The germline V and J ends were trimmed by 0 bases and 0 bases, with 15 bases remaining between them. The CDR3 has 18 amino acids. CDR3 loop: CATSRDRRQGSSYNEQFF. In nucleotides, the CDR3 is TGTGCCACCAGCAGAGATCGACGGCAGGGAAGCTCCTACAATGAGCAGTTCTTC.

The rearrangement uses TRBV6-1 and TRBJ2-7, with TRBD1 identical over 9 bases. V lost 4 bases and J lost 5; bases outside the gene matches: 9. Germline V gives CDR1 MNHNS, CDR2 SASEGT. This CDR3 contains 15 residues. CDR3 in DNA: TGTGCCAGCAGTGTATCCGGGACAGGGAATGACGAGCAGTACTTC. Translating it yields CASSVSGTGNDEQYF.

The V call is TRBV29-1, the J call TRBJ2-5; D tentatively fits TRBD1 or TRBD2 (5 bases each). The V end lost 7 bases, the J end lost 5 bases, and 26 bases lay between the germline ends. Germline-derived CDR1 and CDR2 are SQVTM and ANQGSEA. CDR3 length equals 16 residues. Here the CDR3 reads CSAELGREFKGETQYF. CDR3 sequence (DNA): TGCAGCGCGGAGTTGGGCAGGGAGTTTAAGGGGGAGACCCAGTACTTC.

In nucleotides, the CDR3 is TGTGCCAGCAGCTTTGCACCCCAGGGGGCGAGGACCGGGGAGCTGTTTTTT. It yields the protein CASSFAPQGARTGELFF. The chain has TRBV7-9 and TRBJ2-2, with TRBD1 matching over 8 bases. CDR3 length: 17 residues. In germline, CDR1 is SEHNR, CDR2 FQNEAQ (reference sequence). V trimming: 3 bases; J trimming: 5 bases; junction bases outside the gene matches: 11. The entire variable domain, with the rest obtained from reference TRBV7-9 and TRBJ2-2, is as follows: DTGVSQNPRHKITKRGQNVTFRCDPISEHNRLYWYRQTLGQGPEFLTYFQNEAQLEKSRLLSDRFSAERPKGSFSTLEIQRTEQGDSAMYLCASSFAPQGARTGELFFGEGSRLTVL.

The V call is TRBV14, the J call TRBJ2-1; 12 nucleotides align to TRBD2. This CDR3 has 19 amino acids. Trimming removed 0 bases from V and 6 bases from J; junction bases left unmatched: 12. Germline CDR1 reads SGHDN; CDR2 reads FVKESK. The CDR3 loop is CASSQDFRTSGISGNEQFF. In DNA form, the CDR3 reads TGTGCCAGCAGCCAAGATTTTCGGACTAGCGGGATTAGCGGCAATGAGCAGTTCTTC.

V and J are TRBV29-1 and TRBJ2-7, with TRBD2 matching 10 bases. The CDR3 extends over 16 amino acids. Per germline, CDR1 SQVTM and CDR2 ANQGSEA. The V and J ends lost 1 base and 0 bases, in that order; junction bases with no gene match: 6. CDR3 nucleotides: TGCAGCGTTGAAGGAATAGGGACTAGCGCCTCCTACGAGCAGTACTTC. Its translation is CSVEGIGTSASYEQYF.

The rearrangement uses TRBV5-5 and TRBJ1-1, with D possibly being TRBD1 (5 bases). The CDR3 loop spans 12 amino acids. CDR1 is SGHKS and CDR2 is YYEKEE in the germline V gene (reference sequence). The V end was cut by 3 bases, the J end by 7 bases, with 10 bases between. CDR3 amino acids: CASSSTAIEAFF. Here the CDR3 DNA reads TGTGCCAGCAGCTCGACAGCCATTGAAGCTTTCTTT.

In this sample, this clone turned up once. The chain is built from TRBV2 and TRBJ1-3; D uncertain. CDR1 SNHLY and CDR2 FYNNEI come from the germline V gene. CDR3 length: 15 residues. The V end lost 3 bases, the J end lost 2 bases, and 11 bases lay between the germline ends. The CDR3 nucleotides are TGTGCCAGCAGTGATTTTGTCGGGCCTGGAAACACCATATATTTT. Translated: CASSDFVGPGNTIYF.

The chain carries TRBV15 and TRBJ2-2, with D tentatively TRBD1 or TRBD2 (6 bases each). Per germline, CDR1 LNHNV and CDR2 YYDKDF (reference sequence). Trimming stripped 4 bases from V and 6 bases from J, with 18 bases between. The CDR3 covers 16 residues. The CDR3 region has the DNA TGTGCCACCAGCATCCCGTCTGGGGGGCGGGCCGGGGAGCTGTTTTTT. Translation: CATSIPSGGRAGELFF. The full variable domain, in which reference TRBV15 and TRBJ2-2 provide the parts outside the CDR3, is DAMVIQNPRYQVTQFGKPVTLSCSQTLNHNVMYWYQQKSSQAPKLLFHYYDKDFNNEADTPDNFQSRRPNTSFCFLDIRSPGLGDTAMYLCATSIPSGGRAGELFFGEGSRLTVL.

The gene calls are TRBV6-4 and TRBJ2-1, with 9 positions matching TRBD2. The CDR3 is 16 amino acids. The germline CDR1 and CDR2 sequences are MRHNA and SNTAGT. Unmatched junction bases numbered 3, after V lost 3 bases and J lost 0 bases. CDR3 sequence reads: CASSETSGGSYNEQFF. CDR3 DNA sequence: TGTGCCAGCAGTGAGACTAGCGGAGGCTCCTACAATGAGCAGTTCTTC.

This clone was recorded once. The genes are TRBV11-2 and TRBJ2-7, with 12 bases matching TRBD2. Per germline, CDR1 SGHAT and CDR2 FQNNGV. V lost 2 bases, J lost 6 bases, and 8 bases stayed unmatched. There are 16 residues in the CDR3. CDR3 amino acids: CASSLWLAGGPGEQYF. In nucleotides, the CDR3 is TGTGCCAGCAGCTTATGGCTAGCGGGAGGGCCCGGCGAGCAGTACTTC.

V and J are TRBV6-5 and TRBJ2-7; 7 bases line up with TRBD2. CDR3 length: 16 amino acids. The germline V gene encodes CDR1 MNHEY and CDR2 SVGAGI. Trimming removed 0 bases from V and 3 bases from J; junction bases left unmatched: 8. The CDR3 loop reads CASSYSIGLVGYEQYF. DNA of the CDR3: TGTGCCAGCAGTTACTCGATTGGACTAGTTGGCTACGAGCAGTACTTC.

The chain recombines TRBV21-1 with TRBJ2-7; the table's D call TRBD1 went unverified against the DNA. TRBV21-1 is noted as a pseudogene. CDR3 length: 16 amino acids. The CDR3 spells CASSKIWDRGFYEQYF. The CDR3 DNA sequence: TGTGCCAGCAGCAAAATCTGGGACAGGGGGTTTTACGAGCAGTACTTC.

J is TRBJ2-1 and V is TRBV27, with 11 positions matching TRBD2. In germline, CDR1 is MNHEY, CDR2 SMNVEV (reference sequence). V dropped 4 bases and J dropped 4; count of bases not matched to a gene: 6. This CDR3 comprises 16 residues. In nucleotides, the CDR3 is TGTGCCAGCAGTTCCATCGGGACTAGCGGTTACAATGAGCAGTTCTTC. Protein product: CASSSIGTSGYNEQFF.

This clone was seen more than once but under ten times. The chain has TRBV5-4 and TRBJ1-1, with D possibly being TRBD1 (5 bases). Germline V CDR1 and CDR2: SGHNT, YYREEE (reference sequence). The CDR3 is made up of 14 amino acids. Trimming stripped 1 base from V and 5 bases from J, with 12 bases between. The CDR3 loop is CASSLMGGKTEAFF. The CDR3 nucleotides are TGTGCCAGCAGCTTGATGGGGGGGAAGACTGAAGCTTTCTTT.

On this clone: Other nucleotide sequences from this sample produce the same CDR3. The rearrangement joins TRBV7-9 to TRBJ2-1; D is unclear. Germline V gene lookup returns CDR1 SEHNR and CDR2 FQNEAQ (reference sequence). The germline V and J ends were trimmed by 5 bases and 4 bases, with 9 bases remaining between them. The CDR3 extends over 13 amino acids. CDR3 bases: TGTGCCAGCAGCCTAGTGGTGTACAATGAGCAGTTCTTC. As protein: CASSLVVYNEQFF. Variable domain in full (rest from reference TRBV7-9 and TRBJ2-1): DTGVSQNPRHKITKRGQNVTFRCDPISEHNRLYWYRQTLGQGPEFLTYFQNEAQLEKSRLLSDRFSAERPKGSFSTLEIQRTEQGDSAMYLCASSLVVYNEQFFGPGTRLTVL.

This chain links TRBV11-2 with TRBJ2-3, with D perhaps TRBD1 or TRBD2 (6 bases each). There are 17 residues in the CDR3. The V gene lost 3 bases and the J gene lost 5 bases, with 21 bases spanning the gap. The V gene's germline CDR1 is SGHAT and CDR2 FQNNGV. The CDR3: CASSFSLLGGREDTQYF. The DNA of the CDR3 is TGTGCCAGCAGCTTTTCGCTGTTGGGGGGCAGGGAAGATACGCAGTATTTT.

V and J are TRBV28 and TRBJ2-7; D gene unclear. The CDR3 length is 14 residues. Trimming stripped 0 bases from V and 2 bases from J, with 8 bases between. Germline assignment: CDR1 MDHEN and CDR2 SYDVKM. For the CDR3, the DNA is TGTGCCAGCAGTTTATGGACAACCCCCTACGAGCAGTACTTC. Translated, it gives CASSLWTTPYEQYF. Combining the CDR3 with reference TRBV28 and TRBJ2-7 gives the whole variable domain DVKVTQSSRYLVKRTGEKVFLECVQDMDHENMFWYRQDPGLGLRLIYFSYDVKMKEKGDIPEGYSVSREKKERFSLILESASTNQTSMYLCASSLWTTPYEQYFGPGTRLTVT.

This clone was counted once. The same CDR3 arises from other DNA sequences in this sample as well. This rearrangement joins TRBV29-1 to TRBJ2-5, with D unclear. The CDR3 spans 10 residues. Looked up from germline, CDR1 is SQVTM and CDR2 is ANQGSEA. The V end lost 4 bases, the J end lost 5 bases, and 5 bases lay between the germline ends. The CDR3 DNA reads TGCAGCGTTGTTGGTGAGACCCAGTACTTC. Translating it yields CSVVGETQYF.

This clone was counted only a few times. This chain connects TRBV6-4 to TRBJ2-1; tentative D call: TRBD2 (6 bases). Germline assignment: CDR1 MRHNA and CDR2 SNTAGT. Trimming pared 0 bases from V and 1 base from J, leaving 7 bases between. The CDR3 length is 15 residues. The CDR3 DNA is TGTGCCAGCAGTGACTCGGCGGGGTCCTACAATGAGCAGTTCTTC. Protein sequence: CASSDSAGSYNEQFF.

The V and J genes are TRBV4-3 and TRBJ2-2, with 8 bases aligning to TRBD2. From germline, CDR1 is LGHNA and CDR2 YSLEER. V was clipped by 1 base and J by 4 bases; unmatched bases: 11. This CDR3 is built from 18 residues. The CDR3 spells CASSQASTAGVGTGELFF. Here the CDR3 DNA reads TGCGCCAGCAGCCAAGCCTCGACAGCGGGAGTTGGCACCGGGGAGCTGTTTTTT.